These T cell receptor beta chains were read from a single sample in a study of blood T cell repertoires in COVID-19. The data were produced by immunoSEQ multiplex PCR, yet TCRdb's version contains in-frame clones alone and is incomplete. The repertoire holds some 160,000 clones, approximately 85% seen once, with under 3.5% in the top ten. Source material: peripheral blood. Receptors originate from a woman at least 80 years old with COVID-19, enrolled during active disease. Each CDR3 is given with its conserved first and last residue. The D gene is left open where the match is weak. A row's size may be missing; if present it is once, few, many or a size class.

>TRBD2|TRBV7-9|NA|TRBJ2-7
TGTGCCAGCAGCCAGGGACTAGCGGGGGTCTACGAGCAGTACTTC
CASSQGLAGVYEQYF
>NA|TRBV7-3|NA|TRBJ2-5
TGTGCCAGCAGCTTAACCTCCTCCTCGGGGGAGACCCAGTACTTC
CASSLTSSSGETQYF
>TRBD2|TRBV28|once|TRBJ2-1
TGTGCTACATTAGCGGGATGGGGTGAGCAGTTCTTC
CATLAGWGEQFF
>TRBD1|TRBV4-2|NA|TRBJ2-1
TGTGCCAGCAGCCAAGATGTAGGTGGACAGGGGACTTATGAGCAGTTCTTC
CASSQDVGGQGTYEQFF
>TRBD1|TRBV6-2/TRBV6-3|NA|TRBJ2-5
TGTGCCAGCCGCCGGGACAGATCTGTGGGAGAGACCCAGTACTTC
CASRRDRSVGETQYF
>TRBD2|TRBV4-1|NA|TRBJ2-5
TGCGCCAGCAGCCAGGGTGTGTCGGGGGGGCCGCTTGAAGAGACCCAGTACTTC
CASSQGVSGGPLEETQYF
>NA|TRBV4-2|few|TRBJ2-1
TGTGCCAGCAGCCAAGATCATTCCTCCTACAATGAGCAGTTCTTC
CASSQDHSSYNEQFF
>TRBD1|TRBV7-9|NA|TRBJ1-6
TGTGCCAGCAGCTTTGGGACAGATAATTCACCCCTCCACTTT
CASSFGTDNSPLHF
>TRBD1|TRBV7-2|NA|TRBJ2-7
TGTGCCAGCAGCCACATAGCCGGGACAGGGCCTCCCTACGAGCAGTACTTC
CASSHIAGTGPPYEQYF
>TRBD2|TRBV5-1|NA|TRBJ2-1
TGCGCCAGCAGCGTCGGGACTAGCGGGCTGAATGAGCAGTTCTTC
CASSVGTSGLNEQFF
>NA|TRBV5-1|NA|TRBJ2-1
TGCGCCAGCAGCAATGACGGGGTGGATGAGCAGTTCTTC
CASSNDGVDEQFF
>NA|TRBV7-2|NA|TRBJ2-4
TGTGCCAGCAGCTGGATACAGGGTGACATTCAGTACTTC
CASSWIQGDIQYF
>TRBD2|TRBV5-4|NA|TRBJ2-5
TGTGCCAGCAGCTCCATAGCGGGGGGGGAAGAGACCCAGTACTTC
CASSSIAGGEETQYF
>NA|TRBV10-3|NA|TRBJ2-5
TGTGCCATCAGGTTGGGCCCCCAAGAGACCCAGTACTTC
CAIRLGPQETQYF
>TRBD2|TRBV9|NA|TRBJ2-4
TGTGCCAGCAGCCCAGGGACTAGCGGGGGGGCCAAAAACATTCAGTACTTC
CASSPGTSGGAKNIQYF
>NA|TRBV7-6|NA|TRBJ2-6
TGTGCCAGCACCACTCAGGGGTTTCTTTCTGGGGCCAACGTCCTGACTTTC
CASTTQGFLSGANVLTF
>NA|TRBV12-5|NA|TRBJ2-1
TGTGCTAGTGGTTTGGTGGCCGGGACACCGTCGGGCCATGAGCAGTTCTTC
CASGLVAGTPSGHEQFF
>NA|TRBV28|once|TRBJ1-2
TGTGCCAGCAGTCCCCGGGGGGGAGTTGGGTATGGCTACACCTTC
CASSPRGGVGYGYTF
>TRBD2|TRBV19|NA|TRBJ2-7
TGTGCCAGTAGTAGACTAGCGGGACACGAGCAGTACTTC
CASSRLAGHEQYF
>TRBD1|TRBV18|few|TRBJ1-2
TGTGCCAGCTCACCCCAGACAGGGTTCCGATATGGCTACACCTTC
CASSPQTGFRYGYTF
>NA|TRBV9|few|TRBJ1-1
TGTGCCAGCAGCGCAACAGGGACCTTGAACACTGAAGCTTTCTTT
CASSATGTLNTEAFF
>NA|TRBV12-5|few|TRBJ2-3
TGTGCTAGTGGTTTGGAAGCGGAAACCACGCAGTATTTT
CASGLEAETTQYF
>TRBD1|TRBV5-1|NA|TRBJ1-1
TGCGCCAGCAGCTCCAGGACAGGGGGCGATGGAAACACTGAAGCTTTCTTT
CASSSRTGGDGNTEAFF
>NA|TRBV28|NA|TRBJ2-7
TGTGCCAGCAGTTTGAACAGGGCCTACGAGCAGTACTTC
CASSLNRAYEQYF
>NA|TRBV2|NA|TRBJ2-5
TGTGCCAGCAACGAATATCAGGGTGAGACCCAGTACTTC
CASNEYQGETQYF
>NA|TRBV7-2|NA|TRBJ2-1
TGTGCCAGCAGCATAGGAGGGCGGGGGCATTACAATGAGCAGTTCTTC
CASSIGGRGHYNEQFF
>TRBD1|TRBV7-3|NA|TRBJ2-3
TGTGCCAGCAGCTCGGGACAGGGGAGCACAGATACGCAGTATTTT
CASSSGQGSTDTQYF
>NA|TRBV28|NA|TRBJ2-4
TGTGCCAGCACCGCAGGACACTCTCTAGCCAAAAACATTCAGTACTTC
CASTAGHSLAKNIQYF
>NA|TRBV19|NA|TRBJ2-2
TGTGCCAGTAGTATTCTAAGATACACCGGGGAGCTGTTTTTT
CASSILRYTGELFF
>TRBD1|TRBV4-3|NA|TRBJ1-5
TGCGCCAGCAGCCAAGATTTCTCAATAATGGGACAGGGTCAGCCCCAGCATTTT
CASSQDFSIMGQGQPQHF
>NA|TRBV18|NA|TRBJ1-5
TGTGCCAGCTCACCCGACAGGAGGAATCAGCCCCAGCATTTT
CASSPDRRNQPQHF
>NA|TRBV9|many|TRBJ2-7
TGTGCCAGCAGCGTAGGTGCAAAAGCCCACGAGCAGTACTTC
CASSVGAKAHEQYF
>TRBD2|TRBV5-4|once|TRBJ2-3
TGTGCCAGCAGCTTGGCCGGGACTAGCGTGACAGATACGCAGTATTTT
CASSLAGTSVTDTQYF
>NA|TRBV7-3|NA|TRBJ2-1
TGTGCCAGCAGCCCGGACAGAGGCTCCTACAATGAGCAGTTCTTC
CASSPDRGSYNEQFF
>NA|TRBV2|NA|TRBJ1-1
TGTGCCAGCACCCTCCGGGACACCGCGGGTACTGAAGCTTTCTTT
CASTLRDTAGTEAFF
>NA|TRBV2|NA|TRBJ2-2
TGTGCCAGCAGTGCTTTTAGAGCCAACACCGGGGAGCTGTTTTTT
CASSAFRANTGELFF
>TRBD2|TRBV2|NA|TRBJ2-1
TGTGCCAGCAGTCGCGGGGGGGGCTCCTACAATGAGCAGTTCTTC
CASSRGGGSYNEQFF
>NA|TRBV7-2|NA|TRBJ2-2
TGTGCCAGCAGCTTAGTCGCGTCTTACACCGGGGAGCTGTTTTTT
CASSLVASYTGELFF
>NA|TRBV5-1|NA|TRBJ1-1
TGCGCCAGCAAAGAGGCAAGTGAAGCTTTCTTT
CASKEASEAFF
>NA|TRBV28|NA|TRBJ2-7
TGTGCCAGCAGTTCCTTTTGGAGGGGGCGGTACGAGCAGTACTTC
CASSSFWRGRYEQYF
>NA|TRBV14|NA|TRBJ2-2
TGTGCCAGCAGCCGTTGGAGGCGGGCCGGGGAGCTGTTTTTT
CASSRWRRAGELFF
>TRBD1|TRBV5-1|NA|TRBJ1-4
TGCGCCAGCAGCCCGGGACAGGCAAATGAAAAACTGTTTTTT
CASSPGQANEKLFF
>TRBD2|TRBV19|NA|TRBJ2-1
TGTGCCAGTAGTCCTCGAATCGGGACTAGCGGGAGTAGTAATGAGCAGTTCTTC
CASSPRIGTSGSSNEQFF
>TRBD1|TRBV7-9|NA|TRBJ1-6
TGTGCCGCCGGGACAGTCAATTCACCCCTCCACTTT
CAAGTVNSPLHF
>TRBD2|TRBV6-6|NA|TRBJ2-3
TGTGCCAGCAGTTACATCGGGGGGGCCTCTACAGATACGCAGTATTTT
CASSYIGGASTDTQYF
>NA|TRBV29-1|once|TRBJ1-2
TGCAGCGTTGACCCAAACTATGGCTACACCTTC
CSVDPNYGYTF